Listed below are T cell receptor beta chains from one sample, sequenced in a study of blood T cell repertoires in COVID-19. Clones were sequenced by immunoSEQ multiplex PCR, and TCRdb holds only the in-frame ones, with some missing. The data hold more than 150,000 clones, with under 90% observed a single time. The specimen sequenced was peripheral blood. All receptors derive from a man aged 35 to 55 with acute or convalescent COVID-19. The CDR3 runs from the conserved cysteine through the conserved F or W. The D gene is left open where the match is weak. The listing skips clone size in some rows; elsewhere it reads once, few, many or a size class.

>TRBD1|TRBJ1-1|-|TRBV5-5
CASSWGQGPNTEAFF
TGTGCCAGCAGCTGGGGACAGGGACCGAACACTGAAGCTTTCTTT
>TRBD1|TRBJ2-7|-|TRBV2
CANSYEGQGSYEQYF
TGTGCCAACAGCTACGAGGGACAGGGATCCTACGAGCAGTACTTC
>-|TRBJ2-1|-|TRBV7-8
CASSPEGNYNEQFF
TGTGCCAGCAGCCCTGAGGGCAACTACAATGAGCAGTTCTTC
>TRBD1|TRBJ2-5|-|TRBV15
CATSRTLSGGQETQYF
TGTGCCACCAGCAGAACGCTCTCAGGGGGACAAGAGACCCAGTACTTC
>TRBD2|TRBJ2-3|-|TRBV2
CASSRSGGGGVDTQYF
TGTGCCAGCAGCCGAAGCGGGGGAGGAGGGGTAGATACGCAGTATTTT
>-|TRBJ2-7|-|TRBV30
CAWKFGGGYEQYF
TGTGCCTGGAAATTTGGGGGCGGCTACGAGCAGTACTTC
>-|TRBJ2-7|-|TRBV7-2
CASSFWLAGALGEQYF
TGTGCCAGCAGCTTTTGGTTGGCGGGGGCCCTGGGCGAGCAGTACTTC
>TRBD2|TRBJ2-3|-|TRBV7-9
CASSLRGGTDTQYF
TGTGCCAGCAGCTTGCGGGGGGGCACAGATACGCAGTATTTT
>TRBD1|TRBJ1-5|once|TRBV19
CASSMAGQGFQPQHF
TGTGCCAGTAGTATGGCAGGACAGGGGTTTCAGCCCCAGCATTTT
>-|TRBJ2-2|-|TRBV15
CATSRVGLHTGELFF
TGTGCCACCAGCAGAGTGGGACTTCACACCGGGGAGCTGTTTTTT
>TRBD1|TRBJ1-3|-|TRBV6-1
CASSEVTGASGNTIYF
TGTGCCAGCAGTGAGGTTACAGGGGCCTCTGGAAACACCATATATTTT
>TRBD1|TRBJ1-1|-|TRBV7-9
CASTKITGGMGEAFF
TGTGCCAGCACCAAAATCACAGGGGGCATGGGGGAAGCTTTCTTT
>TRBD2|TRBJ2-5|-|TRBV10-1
CASSDLGLAEGEAQYF
TGCGCCAGCAGTGACCTCGGACTAGCGGAGGGAGAGGCCCAGTACTTC
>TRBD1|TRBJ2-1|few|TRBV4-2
CASRSTGTGGFDEQFF
TGTGCCAGCAGATCAACCGGGACAGGGGGCTTCGATGAGCAGTTCTTC
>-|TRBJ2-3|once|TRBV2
CASSDITDTQYF
TGTGCCAGCAGTGATATCACAGATACGCAGTATTTT
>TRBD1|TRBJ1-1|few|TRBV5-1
CASSLARGQMNTEAFF
TGCGCCAGCAGCTTAGCAAGGGGACAGATGAACACTGAAGCTTTCTTT
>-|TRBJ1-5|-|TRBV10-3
CAISEYPEGQPQHF
TGTGCCATCAGTGAGTACCCGGAGGGACAGCCCCAGCATTTT
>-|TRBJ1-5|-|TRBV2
CAIRRVIDQPQHF
TGTGCCATCCGACGGGTTATTGATCAGCCCCAGCATTTT
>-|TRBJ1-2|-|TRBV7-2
CASSPDGGGYGYTF
TGTGCCAGCAGCCCCGATGGGGGCGGCTATGGCTACACCTTC
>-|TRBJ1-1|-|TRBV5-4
CASSPRERGIGTEAFF
TGTGCCAGCAGCCCACGAGAAAGGGGCATCGGCACTGAAGCTTTCTTT
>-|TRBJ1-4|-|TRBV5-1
CASSLALPATNEKLFF
TGCGCCAGCAGCTTGGCCCTACCTGCAACTAATGAAAAACTGTTTTTT
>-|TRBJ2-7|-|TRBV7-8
CASSLSALGGYEQYF
TGTGCCAGCAGCTTGTCGGCCCTGGGGGGCTACGAGCAGTACTTC
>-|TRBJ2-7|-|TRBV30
CAWSVGQTITPYEQYF
TGTGCCTGGAGTGTAGGGCAGACTATAACACCCTACGAGCAGTACTTC
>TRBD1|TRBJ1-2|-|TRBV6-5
CASSHGTGSHYGYTF
TGTGCCAGCAGTCACGGGACAGGGAGCCACTATGGCTACACCTTC
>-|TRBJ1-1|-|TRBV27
CASILGSEAFF
TGTGCCAGCATCCTGGGGAGTGAAGCTTTCTTT
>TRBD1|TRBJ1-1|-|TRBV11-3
CASSAGGTENTEAFF
TGTGCCAGCAGCGCCGGAGGGACAGAGAACACTGAAGCTTTCTTT
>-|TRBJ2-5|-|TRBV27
CASSSGIVGQETQYF
TGTGCCAGCAGTTCAGGGATCGTGGGCCAAGAGACCCAGTACTTC
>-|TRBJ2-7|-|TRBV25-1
CASSGLDSYEQYF
TGTGCCAGCAGTGGCCTTGACAGCTACGAGCAGTACTTC
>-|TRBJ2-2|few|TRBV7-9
CASSQPLGQQGLRAGELFF
TGTGCCAGCAGTCAACCCCTTGGACAGCAGGGACTACGGGCCGGGGAGCTGTTTTTT
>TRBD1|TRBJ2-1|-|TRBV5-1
CASRTGTGWDNEQFF
TGCGCCAGCAGAACGGGGACAGGGTGGGACAATGAGCAGTTCTTC
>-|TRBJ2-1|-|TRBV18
CASSPLTGAYNEQFF
TGTGCCAGCTCACCCCTGACAGGTGCTTACAATGAGCAGTTCTTC
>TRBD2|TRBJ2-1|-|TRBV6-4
CASSEELAGYNEQFF
TGTGCCAGCAGTGAGGAGCTAGCGGGGTACAATGAGCAGTTCTTC
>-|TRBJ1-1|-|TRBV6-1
CASRPGGGLNTEAFF
TGTGCCAGCAGGCCGGGCGGGGGTTTGAACACTGAAGCTTTCTTT
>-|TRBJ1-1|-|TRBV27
CASSPGLNTEAFF
TGTGCCAGCAGCCCAGGGCTTAACACTGAAGCTTTCTTT
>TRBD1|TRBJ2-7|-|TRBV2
CAIGGRGPYEQYF
TGTGCTATAGGGGGCAGGGGACCCTACGAGCAGTACTTC
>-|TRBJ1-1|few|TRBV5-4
CASSLDPLVIMNTEAFF
TGTGCCAGCAGCTTGGATCCCTTAGTGATTATGAACACTGAAGCTTTCTTT
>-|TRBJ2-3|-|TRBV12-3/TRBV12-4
CASRGAGTDTQYF
TGTGCCTCCCGGGGGGCAGGAACAGATACGCAGTATTTT
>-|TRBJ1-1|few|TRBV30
CAWTAGWVTEAFF
TGTGCCTGGACGGCAGGGTGGGTCACTGAAGCTTTCTTT
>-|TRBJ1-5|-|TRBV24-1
CATQGFSNQPQHF
TGTGCCACCCAGGGATTTAGCAATCAGCCCCAGCATTTT
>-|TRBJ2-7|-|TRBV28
CASSLGGPASYEQYF
TGTGCCAGCAGTTTGGGGGGGCCGGCCTCCTACGAGCAGTACTTC
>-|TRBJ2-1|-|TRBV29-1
CSVDPVYNEQFF
TGCAGCGTTGACCCCGTTTACAATGAGCAGTTCTTC
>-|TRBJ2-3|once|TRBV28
CASSSSWSRDTQYF
TGTGCCAGCAGTTCCTCATGGTCTAGGGATACGCAGTATTTT
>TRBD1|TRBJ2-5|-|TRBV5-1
CASSSRTGGQETQYF
TGCGCCAGCAGCTCCAGGACAGGGGGACAAGAGACCCAGTACTTC
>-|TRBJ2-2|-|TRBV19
CASSISGAGTGELFF
TGTGCCAGTAGTATATCCGGGGCGGGGACCGGGGAGCTGTTTTTT
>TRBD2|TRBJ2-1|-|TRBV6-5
CASQGSGGTYNEQFF
TGTGCCAGCCAGGGGAGCGGGGGTACCTACAATGAGCAGTTCTTC